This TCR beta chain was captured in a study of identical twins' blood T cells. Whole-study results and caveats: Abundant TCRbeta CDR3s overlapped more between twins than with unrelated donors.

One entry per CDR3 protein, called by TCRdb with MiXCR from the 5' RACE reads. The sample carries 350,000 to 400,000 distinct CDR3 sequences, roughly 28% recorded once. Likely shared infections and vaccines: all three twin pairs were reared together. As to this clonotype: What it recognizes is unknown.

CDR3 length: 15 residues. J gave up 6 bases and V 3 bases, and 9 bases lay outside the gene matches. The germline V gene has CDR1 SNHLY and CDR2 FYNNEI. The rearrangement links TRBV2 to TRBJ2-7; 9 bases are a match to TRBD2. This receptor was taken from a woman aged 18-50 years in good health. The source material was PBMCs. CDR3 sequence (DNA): TGTGCCAGCAGTGACGTATCTAGCGGGATCGGCGAGCAGTACTTC. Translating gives CASSDVSSGIGEQYF.